This TCR beta chain comes out of a study of technical replicates of blood from several donors. The protocol was immunoSEQ multiplex PCR, while the TCRdb copy is restricted to in-frame clones and leaves out a portion. The data show roughly 100,000 clones, almost 96% seen once. CDR1 is SGHTA and CDR2 is FQGNSA in the germline V gene. The CDR3 extends over 15 amino acids. V lost 5 bases to trimming and J lost 6 bases, with 17 bases between them. Input material: T cells isolated from PBMCs. The V gene is TRBV7-2, the J gene TRBJ2-1, with D maybe TRBD2 (6 bases). This TCR was sampled from a human donor in good health. The CDR3 reads CASSESGGIRNEQFF. DNA for the CDR3: TGTGCCAGCAGCGAGTCGGGCGGGATTCGCAATGAGCAGTTCTTC.